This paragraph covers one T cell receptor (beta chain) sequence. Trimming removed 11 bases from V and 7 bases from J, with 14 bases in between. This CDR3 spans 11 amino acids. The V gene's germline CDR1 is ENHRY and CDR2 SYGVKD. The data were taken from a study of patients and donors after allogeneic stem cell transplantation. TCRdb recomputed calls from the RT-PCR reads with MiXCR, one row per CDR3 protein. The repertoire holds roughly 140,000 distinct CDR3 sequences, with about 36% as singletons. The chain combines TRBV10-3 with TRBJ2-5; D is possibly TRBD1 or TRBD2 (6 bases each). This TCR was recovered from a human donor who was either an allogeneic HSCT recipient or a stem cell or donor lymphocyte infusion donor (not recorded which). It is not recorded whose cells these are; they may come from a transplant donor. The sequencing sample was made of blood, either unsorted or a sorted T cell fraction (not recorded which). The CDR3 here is CASFGGRTQYF. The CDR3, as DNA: TGTGCCTCATTCGGGGGCCGGACCCAGTACTTC.